This TCR beta chain emerged from a study of CD4 and CD8 cells across lung adenocarcinoma regions. TCRdb reprocessed the PCR reads via MiXCR and lists one record per CDR3 protein. The top ten clones hold around 90% of a sample with some 11,000 distinct CDR3 sequences, less than 70% of them seen once. The sample holds a few counts of this clonotype. The CDR3 consists of 15 residues. V was cut by 8 bases and J by 2 bases, with 16 bases left in between. The germline CDR1 and CDR2 sequences are MNHNS and SASEGT. Sequencing used CD8+ T cells from the margin of a lung tumor. The rearrangement uses TRBV6-1 and TRBJ1-5; possibly TRBD1 for D (6 bases). The TCR comes from a male donor with lung adenocarcinoma. The CD4 and CD8 labels of this study may be unreliable. The CDR3 loop reads CASAPGTTRNQPQHF. The CDR3 DNA reads as TGTGCCAGCGCGCCGGGGACAACGCGCAATCAGCCCCAGCATTTT.